This T cell receptor beta chain was identified in a study of blood T cell repertoires in COVID-19. Sequenced by immunoSEQ multiplex PCR; TCRdb stores in-frame clones only, minus some. Of 300,000 to 400,000 clones detected, 85% to 90% appear once; the ten largest clones hold 0.95% to 1.1%. The V gene's germline CDR1 is SGHRS and CDR2 YFSETQ. V lost 4 bases and J lost 6; bases outside the gene matches: 7. The CDR3 covers 14 residues. Those enrolled, adults aged 18 to 89 years, came from 25 or so US areas. Sequencing was carried out using PBMCs or T cells enriched from blood (not recorded which). This receptor was identified in a man younger than 30 who had recovered from COVID-19. The gene calls are TRBV5-1 and TRBJ1-2; TRBD1 agrees at 9 bases. CDR3 region: CASSQQQGANGYTF. CDR3 DNA sequence: TGCGCCAGCAGCCAGCAACAGGGGGCCAATGGCTACACCTTC. Complete variable domain (other parts from reference TRBV5-1 and TRBJ1-2): KAGVTQTPRYLIKTRGQQVTLSCSPISGHRSVSWYQQTPGQGLQFLFEYFSETQRNKGNFPGRFSGRQFSNSRSEMNVSTLELGDSALYLCASSQQQGANGYTFGSGTRLTVV.